A selection of T cell receptor beta chains follows, all from one sample in a study of beta chain features in type 1 diabetes. The table came from immunoSEQ multiplex PCR; TCRdb's copy has only in-frame clones and leaves some out. The sample contains 300,000 to 450,000 clones, 10% to 15% of which appear only once. The sequenced material came from naive CD4+ T cells from blood. These receptors were taken from a man aged 18 to 30 in good health. Each CDR3 is given with its conserved first and last residue. A D gene is named only where the DNA matches it firmly. Clone size is stated in some rows and not others, as once, few, many or a class when expanded.

CDR3 length	V gene	clone size	D gene	J gene	CDR3 DNA	CDR3 protein
15	TRBV28	-	-	TRBJ1-2	TGTGCCAGCAAAAGGACATCGAGCTCTCCCTATGGCTACACCTTC	CASKRTSSSPYGYTF
12	TRBV7-2	-	TRBD2	TRBJ2-5	TGTGCCAGCAGCCCTAGCGGAGGGACCCAGTACTTC	CASSPSGGTQYF
13	TRBV2	-	-	TRBJ1-2	TGTGCCAGCGTTCAGGGGCTGAACTATGGCTACACCTTC	CASVQGLNYGYTF
15	TRBV6-5	few	-	TRBJ2-7	TGTGCCAGCAGTTACACGGACACATTTACCGTCGAGCAGTACTTC	CASSYTDTFTVEQYF
20	TRBV11-2	-	TRBD2	TRBJ2-6	TGTGCCAGCAGCTTAGATGCTAGCGGAGGTTACAACCCTGGGGCCAACGTCCTGACTTTC	CASSLDASGGYNPGANVLTF
15	TRBV7-9	few	-	TRBJ1-2	TGTGCCAGCAGCTTGCGGGGGGGAACACTCTATGGCTACACCTTC	CASSLRGGTLYGYTF
12	TRBV19	few	TRBD1	TRBJ2-7	TGTGCCAGTAGTGCGACAGGGGCCGAGCAGTACTTC	CASSATGAEQYF
15	TRBV9	-	TRBD1	TRBJ1-2	TGTGCCAGCAGCGTGGGACAGGGGGCCCTCTATGGCTACACCTTC	CASSVGQGALYGYTF
18	TRBV4-2	few	-	TRBJ2-5	TGTGCCAGCAGCCAAAAGTTAGTAGCGAGGAGTCGTCAAGAGACCCAGTACTTC	CASSQKLVARSRQETQYF
15	TRBV11-1	-	-	TRBJ2-1	TGTGCCAGCAGCTCCCGTTCAACGGGGAACAATGAGCAGTTCTTC	CASSSRSTGNNEQFF
14	TRBV6-5	-	-	TRBJ1-6	TGTGCCAGCAGTTACAGGGGAGGTGGTTCACCCCTCCACTTT	CASSYRGGGSPLHF
14	TRBV7-2	few	-	TRBJ2-7	TGTGCCAGCAGCTTAGACAGGGCGAATTACGAGCAGTACTTC	CASSLDRANYEQYF
13	TRBV19	few	-	TRBJ2-2	TGTGCCAGTATCTTTTTCAACACCGGGGAGCTGTTTTTT	CASIFFNTGELFF
17	TRBV4-3	-	TRBD2	TRBJ2-7	TGCGCCAGCAGCCAAGGGGGGACTAGCGGGAGTTTTGACGAGCAGTACTTC	CASSQGGTSGSFDEQYF
15	TRBV7-2	-	-	TRBJ1-4	TGTGCCAGCAGCGGTTCTGGGACTATCAATGAAAAACTGTTTTTT	CASSGSGTINEKLFF
14	TRBV5-4	few	-	TRBJ1-2	TGTGCCAGCAGCTTGGGATCCAGGGTCTATGGCTACACCTTC	CASSLGSRVYGYTF
14	TRBV7-2	few	TRBD1	TRBJ2-7	TGTGCCAGCAGCTTAGCGGGACAGGTCTACGAGCAGTACTTC	CASSLAGQVYEQYF
14	TRBV28	-	-	TRBJ2-7	TGTGCCAGCACCCAAGACACCTCAGCCTACGAGCAGTACTTC	CASTQDTSAYEQYF
15	TRBV5-6	few	-	TRBJ2-6	TGTGCCAGCAGCTTAGGAGGGGTCGGGGCCAACGTCCTGACTTTC	CASSLGGVGANVLTF
15	TRBV4-3	-	-	TRBJ2-7	TGCGCCAGCAGCCAAAGGGGCGCGCTCCCCTACGAGCAGTACTTC	CASSQRGALPYEQYF
17	TRBV18	few	-	TRBJ2-2	TGTGCCAGCTCACCACCTTGGCCTCCGGGGAACACCGGGGAGCTGTTTTTT	CASSPPWPPGNTGELFF
17	TRBV7-2	-	TRBD1	TRBJ1-1	TGTGCCAGCAGCCCCCGGGCAGGGGGCCTGGTGAACACTGAAGCTTTCTTT	CASSPRAGGLVNTEAFF
12	TRBV9	-	-	TRBJ1-2	TGTGCCAGCAGAACACAGGAATATGGCTACACCTTC	CASRTQEYGYTF
15	TRBV2	-	-	TRBJ1-2	TGTGCCAGCAGTGACGTGTACACTACCTCCTATGGCTACACCTTC	CASSDVYTTSYGYTF
13	TRBV7-9	few	-	TRBJ2-7	TGTGCCAGCAGCTTGGCGACAGGATTCGAGCAGTACTTC	CASSLATGFEQYF
14	TRBV28	few	-	TRBJ1-5	TGTGCCAGCAGTTACCAACGCGGCGGGCAGCCCCAGCATTTT	CASSYQRGGQPQHF
14	TRBV5-4	-	-	TRBJ2-7	TGTGCCAGCAGCGGGCCGGGAGTTTCCTACGAGCAGTACTTC	CASSGPGVSYEQYF
16	TRBV5-1	once	-	TRBJ1-1	TGCGCCAGCAGCTGGAGCCACGGGGTCAGGACTTCTGAAGCTTTCTTT	CASSWSHGVRTSEAFF
15	TRBV5-4	-	-	TRBJ2-3	TGTGCCAGCAGCCAAGTCAGGGGTGGGACAGATACGCAGTATTTT	CASSQVRGGTDTQYF
14	TRBV9	-	TRBD2	TRBJ2-1	TGTGCCAGCAGCGCTGGGGGACTAGTCATCGAGCAGTTCTTC	CASSAGGLVIEQFF
16	TRBV7-9	few	TRBD2	TRBJ2-1	TGTGCCAGCAGCCCCGGCGGACTAGCGGGAGTGGCAGGGCAGTTCTTC	CASSPGGLAGVAGQFF
15	TRBV7-6	few	-	TRBJ2-1	TGTGCCAGCAGCCGGGGACAGCTTTGGAGGGATGAGCAGTTCTTC	CASSRGQLWRDEQFF
13	TRBV29-1	-	-	TRBJ1-2	TGCAGCGGAGGTTACGACAGGAACTATGGCTACACCTTC	CSGGYDRNYGYTF
12	TRBV4-1	few	-	TRBJ2-1	TGCGCCAGCAGCCAAAACTTCCGGGATTTGTTCTTC	CASSQNFRDLFF
14	TRBV10-3	few	TRBD1	TRBJ2-7	TGTGCCACGAGCCGGGACAGGGAGTCTCGCGAGCAGTACTTC	CATSRDRESREQYF
15	TRBV18	few	-	TRBJ1-5	TGTGCCAGCTCAGCGGTCCATGTGGCTGATCGGCCCCAGCATTTT	CASSAVHVADRPQHF
13	TRBV19	few	-	TRBJ1-4	TGTGCCACTTCTGACAGACCTAATGAAAAACTGTTTTTT	CATSDRPNEKLFF
14	TRBV7-4	-	-	TRBJ1-6	TGTGCCAGCAGCCAAGTCGAGAGGGATTCACCCCTCCACTTT	CASSQVERDSPLHF
12	TRBV28	-	-	TRBJ1-1	TGTGCCAGCAGTCTAGTAACAGGTTACGCTTTCTTT	CASSLVTGYAFF
16	TRBV6-1	-	TRBD2	TRBJ2-1	TGTGCCAGCAGTGGGGTCGGGAGGATCCCCTACAATGAGCAGTTCTTC	CASSGVGRIPYNEQFF
18	TRBV11-2	few	TRBD1	TRBJ2-5	TGTGCCAGCAGCCTCCGACTGACAGGGGCCGACCTTGGAGAGACCCAGTACTTC	CASSLRLTGADLGETQYF
20	TRBV23-1	-	TRBD2	TRBJ2-1	TGCGCCAGCATTATCAATGGGCTAGCGGGGGGGCCTCGGTCCTACAATGAGCAGTTCTTC	CASIINGLAGGPRSYNEQFF
18	TRBV29-1	few	-	TRBJ1-4	TGCAGCGTTGTTGGTCCGACAGGCAGCACCTCAACTAATGAAAAACTGTTTTTT	CSVVGPTGSTSTNEKLFF
14	TRBV7-3	few	-	TRBJ1-2	TGTGCCAGCAGCTTAGGCTCCAGGGTAGGGGGCTACACCTTC	CASSLGSRVGGYTF
14	TRBV7-6	-	TRBD1	TRBJ2-5	TGTGCCAGCAGCTTACAGGGGGCAAGAGAGACCCAGTACTTC	CASSLQGARETQYF
15	TRBV9	-	TRBD1	TRBJ1-4	TGTGCCAGCAGCGTTGGGACAGGGGTTAATGAAAAACTGTTTTTT	CASSVGTGVNEKLFF
13	TRBV19	-	TRBD1	TRBJ1-1	TGTGCCACGACAGGGGGCAGGTACACTGAAGCTTTCTTT	CATTGGRYTEAFF
15	TRBV28	few	-	TRBJ2-7	TGTGCCAGCAGTTCCGACAGGCTATTCTCCTACGAGCAGTACTTC	CASSSDRLFSYEQYF
13	TRBV5-6	few	-	TRBJ2-2	TGTGCCTCACTCTACAGGAACACCGGGGAGCTGTTTTTT	CASLYRNTGELFF
13	TRBV27	few	-	TRBJ2-7	TGTGCCAGCAGTTCCCGACAGAACTACGAGCAGTACTTC	CASSSRQNYEQYF
15	TRBV30	few	TRBD2	TRBJ2-3	TGTGCCTGGAGTGTAGCGGGACTAGGCACAGATACGCAGTATTTT	CAWSVAGLGTDTQYF
14	TRBV19	-	TRBD1	TRBJ1-6	TGTGCCAGTAGTACTTCACGGGACAGTTTCCCCCTCCACTTT	CASSTSRDSFPLHF
15	TRBV7-8	few	TRBD2	TRBJ2-7	TGTGCCAGCAGCTATCTTACGGGGGGGTCCTACGAGCAGTACTTC	CASSYLTGGSYEQYF
14	TRBV27	-	TRBD1	TRBJ2-7	TGTGCCAGCAGTCGGACAGGGGGCTCCTACGAGCAGTACTTC	CASSRTGGSYEQYF
12	TRBV10-3	-	-	TRBJ1-2	TGTGCCATCAGTGGGAGGGGAGATGGCTACACCTTC	CAISGRGDGYTF
15	TRBV7-2	few	-	TRBJ2-3	TGTGCCAGCAGCGTAGCCTCTACTAGCACAGATACGCAGTATTTT	CASSVASTSTDTQYF
15	TRBV9	few	TRBD2	TRBJ2-7	TGTGCCAGCAGCGCCGGGACTAGCGGGACCTACGAGCAGTACTTC	CASSAGTSGTYEQYF
15	TRBV2	few	TRBD1	TRBJ1-2	TGTGCCAGCAGTGCTTCACAACAGGGGGCCTATGGCTACACCTTC	CASSASQQGAYGYTF